Presented here are 30 T cell receptor beta chains from one specimen sequenced in a study of blood T cell repertoires in COVID-19. TCRdb's copy holds only in-frame clones and misses some; the assay was immunoSEQ multiplex PCR. The sample includes 80,000 or so clones, approximately 89% seen only once; the top ten take more than 2%. What was sequenced was peripheral blood. The receptors were gathered from a man aged 45-65 years with acute or convalescent COVID-19.

The genes are TRBV9 and TRBJ1-2; 7 nucleotides line up with TRBD1. CDR3 length equals 15 residues. The J segment lost 0 bases and the V segment lost 3 bases, leaving 5 bases of the junction unmatched. Germline V CDR1 and CDR2: SGDLS, YYNGEE. The CDR3 DNA reads as TGTGCCAGCAGCGGGACAGGCGCATCTAACTATGGCTACACCTTC. Its protein product is CASSGTGASNYGYTF.

V and J are TRBV6-5 and TRBJ1-2; 8 nucleotides agree with TRBD1. Germline V gives CDR1 MNHEY, CDR2 SVGAGI. The V segment lost 0 bases and the J segment 7 bases; nucleotides outside the gene matches: 4. This CDR3 comprises 14 residues. Here the CDR3 DNA reads TGTGCCAGCAGTTACTCCCAGGGGGCGGGTGGCTACACCTTC. This codes for CASSYSQGAGGYTF.

CDR3 in DNA: TGTGCCAGCAGCCTGCTGACAGGGAAGGATTCACCCCTCCACTTT. It is translated as CASSLLTGKDSPLHF. The chain combines TRBV7-2 with TRBJ1-6; 7 bases agree with TRBD1. The CDR3 has 15 amino acids. Germline CDR1 and CDR2: SGHTA and FQGNSA. The V gene end was trimmed by 5 bases and the J gene end by 8 bases; junction bases not matched to a gene: 9.

J is TRBJ2-5 and V is TRBV30; D is possibly TRBD1 (5 bases). Trimming removed 0 bases from V and 5 bases from J, with 10 bases in between. This CDR3 comprises 13 residues. Per the germline V gene, CDR1 is GTSNPN and CDR2 is SVGIG (reference sequence). CDR3 sequence: CAWSVNWGETQYF. CDR3 in DNA: TGTGCCTGGAGTGTAAATTGGGGCGAGACCCAGTACTTC.

This clone was picked up a small number of times. This CDR3 is CASSIGGRMNTEAFF. CDR3 nucleotide sequence: TGTGCCAGTAGTATAGGGGGCAGGATGAACACTGAAGCTTTCTTT. The rearrangement joins TRBV19 to TRBJ1-1; D perhaps matches TRBD1 (5 bases). V lost 1 base and J 0 bases, leaving 9 bases between the germline ends. CDR3 length equals 15 residues. Per the germline V gene, CDR1 is LNHDA and CDR2 is SQIVND (reference sequence).

The rearrangement joins TRBV18 to TRBJ1-1; 10 bases match TRBD1. With V trimmed by 3 bases and J by 0 bases, 10 bases remained unmatched. This CDR3 has 18 residues. Germline values: CDR1 KGHSH, CDR2 LQKENI. This chain's CDR3 is CASSPTGTGVPMNTEAFF. In nucleotides, the CDR3 is TGTGCCAGCTCACCTACCGGGACAGGGGTTCCAATGAACACTGAAGCTTTCTTT. Variable domain in full (rest from reference TRBV18 and TRBJ1-1): NAGVMQNPRHLVRRRGQEARLRCSPMKGHSHVYWYRQLPEEGLKFMVYLQKENIIDESGMPKERFSAEFPKEGPSILRIQQVVRGDSAAYFCASSPTGTGVPMNTEAFFGQGTRLTVV.

A single count supports this clone. J is TRBJ1-2 and V is TRBV29-1, with D unclear. The CDR3 sequence is 13 residues long. Germline V gene data show CDR1 as SQVTM and CDR2 as ANQGSEA. The germline V and J ends were trimmed by 0 bases and 8 bases, with 13 bases remaining between them. Here the CDR3 DNA reads TGCAGCGTTGAAGATTGGGCAGATAACGGCTACACCTTC. Translating it yields CSVEDWADNGYTF. Based on the CDR3 plus reference TRBV29-1 and TRBJ1-2, the full variable domain is SAVISQKPSRDICQRGTSLTIQCQVDSQVTMMFWYRQQPGQSLTLIATANQGSEATYESGFVIDKFPISRPNLTFSTLTVSNMSPEDSSIYLCSVEDWADNGYTFGSGTRLTVV.

A single count supports this clone. The chain joins TRBV7-9 to TRBJ1-2, with a possible D match to TRBD1 (6 bases). Germline V CDR1 and CDR2: SEHNR, FQNEAQ (reference sequence). Trimming shortened V by 4 bases and J by 6 bases, and 18 bases separated the two germline ends. The CDR3 loop spans 15 amino acids. This CDR3 reads CASSSELQGHDGYTF. The CDR3 nucleotides read TGTGCCAGCAGCTCCGAACTTCAGGGACATGATGGCTACACCTTC. The full variable domain, its missing parts supplied by reference TRBV7-9 and TRBJ1-2, is DTGVSQNPRHKITKRGQNVTFRCDPISEHNRLYWYRQTLGQGPEFLTYFQNEAQLEKSRLLSDRFSAERPKGSFSTLEIQRTEQGDSAMYLCASSSELQGHDGYTFGSGTRLTVV.

In this sample, this clone turned up once. Other nucleotide sequences in the sample specify the same CDR3. This chain connects TRBV19 to TRBJ1-5; no clear D gene. Trimming cost V 2 bases and J 2 bases, with 4 bases left between them. Germline CDR1 reads LNHDA; CDR2 reads SQIVND (reference sequence). The CDR3 spans 13 residues. The CDR3 sequence is CASSIIGNQPQHF. The CDR3 nucleotides read TGTGCCAGTAGTATAATCGGCAATCAGCCCCAGCATTTT.

The chain carries TRBV23-1 and TRBJ1-4; weak D call: TRBD1 (6 bases). TRBV23-1 falls under the ORF class, with uncertain function. The V end was cut by 6 bases, the J end by 2 bases, with 22 bases between. The CDR3 loop spans 18 amino acids. The CDR3 bases are TGCGCCAGCAGCCCCCCGGGGGGGCCAACCAGGACTAATGAAAAACTGTTTTTT. Amino acid sequence: CASSPPGGPTRTNEKLFF.

The J gene is TRBJ2-1, the V gene TRBV6-1; TRBD2 agrees at 10 bases. CDR1 is MNHNS, CDR2 SASEGT, per germline. Trimming at V came to 2 bases and at J to 2 bases, leaving 0 bases not matched to a gene. This CDR3 is 15 amino acids long. Here the CDR3 DNA reads TGTGCCAGCAGTGAACTAGCGGGAGCCTACAATGAGCAGTTCTTC. It is translated as CASSELAGAYNEQFF.

This sequence joins TRBV27 and TRBJ2-5, with a tentative D call TRBD2 (6 bases). The germline V gene has CDR1 MNHEY and CDR2 SMNVEV (reference sequence). V was trimmed by 2 bases and J by 5 bases, leaving 12 bases between them. The CDR3 has 14 residues. CDR3 loop: CASSLPTGGETQYF. The DNA of the CDR3 is TGTGCCAGCAGTTTACCAACTGGAGGGGAGACCCAGTACTTC.

The V gene is TRBV12-3 or TRBV12-4, the J gene TRBJ1-4, with D perhaps matching TRBD1 (6 bases). V shed 1 base and J shed 6 bases, with 6 bases lying between them. The CDR3 length is 13 residues. CDR3 sequence: CASSLEGDEKLFF. Written as DNA, the CDR3 is TGTGCCAGCAGTTTAGAGGGGGATGAAAAACTGTTTTTT.

V usage is TRBV7-8 and J usage is TRBJ1-6; 9 bases align to TRBD1. CDR1 is SGHVS and CDR2 is FQNEAQ in the germline V gene. V lost 5 bases to trimming and J lost 0 bases; unmatched junction nucleotides: 5. The length of the CDR3 is 17 residues. The DNA of the CDR3 is TGTGCCAGCAGCCCTGACAGGGGGATCTCCTATAATTCACCCCTCCACTTT. Its translation: CASSPDRGISYNSPLHF.

The chain has TRBV9 and TRBJ2-2, with 9 bases fitting TRBD1. J was trimmed by 5 bases and V by 4 bases; bases with no gene match: 3. CDR1 SGDLS and CDR2 YYNGEE come from the germline V gene. The CDR3 consists of 14 residues. CDR3 DNA: TGTGCCAGCAGCACGGGACAGGGAACCGGGGAGCTGTTTTTT. The encoded protein is CASSTGQGTGELFF.

This chain joins TRBV4-1 and TRBJ2-2; D remains unclear. Trimming took off 0 bases at V and 9 bases at J, with 11 bases between the two ends. In germline, CDR1 is MGHRA, CDR2 YSYEKL. This CDR3 comprises 14 residues. The CDR3 nucleotides read TGCGCCAGCAGCCAAGAAACCCCTACCCGGGAGCTGTTTTTT. Amino acids: CASSQETPTRELFF.

This clone was observed many times. The chain combines TRBV4-3 with TRBJ2-3; 8 nucleotides align to TRBD2. Trimming removed 0 bases from V and 4 bases from J; junction bases left unmatched: 12. In germline, CDR1 is LGHNA, CDR2 YSLEER. The CDR3 spans 18 residues. The CDR3 DNA reads TGCGCCAGCAGCCAAGATATACGGGGGGGGCCGATACCAGATACGCAGTATTTT. Its protein is CASSQDIRGGPIPDTQYF.

The CDR3, as DNA: TGCAGCGTTCTGGGGGGGCCTAGAGATACGCAGTATTTT. As protein: CSVLGGPRDTQYF. This chain links TRBV29-1 with TRBJ2-3, with D maybe TRBD2 (7 bases). This CDR3 has 13 residues. Looked up from germline, CDR1 is SQVTM and CDR2 is ANQGSEA. Between the trimmed V and J ends, which lost 5 bases and 5 bases, there was a span of 14 bases.

This rearrangement joins TRBV12-3 or TRBV12-4 to TRBJ2-1; no firm D call. With 3 bases removed from V and 7 bases from J, the gap between germline ends came to 7 bases. The CDR3 loop spans 12 amino acids. The CDR3 sequence: CASSFKFNEQFF. The DNA for the CDR3 is TGTGCCAGCAGTTTCAAATTTAATGAGCAGTTCTTC.

This clone has only a few counts. J is TRBJ2-1 and V is TRBV7-3, with D perhaps matching TRBD2 (6 bases). CDR1 and CDR2 from the germline V gene are SGHTA and FQGTGA. V was clipped by 6 bases and J by 0 bases, with 9 bases between them. The length of the CDR3 is 14 residues. The CDR3 DNA reads TGTGCCAGCAGTCTCGGGGGCTCCTACAATGAGCAGTTCTTC. It specifies CASSLGGSYNEQFF.

The rearrangement uses TRBV4-2 and TRBJ1-5; 9 nucleotides line up with TRBD1. This CDR3 region has 14 residues. V lost 8 bases to trimming and J lost 5 bases; unmatched junction nucleotides: 7. Germline V CDR1 and CDR2: LGHNA, YNFKEQ. The CDR3 DNA is TGTGCCAGCGCTCCCGGGACAGGGCATCAGCCCCAGCATTTT. This encodes CASAPGTGHQPQHF.

This clone has just a few counts. The V and J genes are TRBV11-2 and TRBJ2-7, with 8 bases aligning to TRBD1. Germline V gene lookup returns CDR1 SGHAT and CDR2 FQNNGV. V lost 4 bases and J lost 6; bases outside the gene matches: 14. The CDR3 covers 16 residues. The CDR3: CASSSYKQGGAVEQYF. Written as DNA, the CDR3 is TGTGCCAGCAGCTCCTATAAACAGGGGGGTGCGGTCGAGCAGTACTTC.

This chain connects TRBV18 to TRBJ2-1; TRBD1 matches at 12 bases. Germline V gives CDR1 KGHSH, CDR2 LQKENI. This CDR3 is 18 amino acids long. Trimming took 5 bases from V and 8 from J; bases not matched to a gene: 16. CDR3 region: CASSAQFLGTGGHDEQFF. CDR3 coding DNA: TGTGCCAGCTCAGCCCAATTCCTCGGGACAGGGGGCCACGATGAGCAGTTCTTC.

The chain uses TRBV6-1 and TRBJ1-2, with TRBD1 matching 7 bases. V shed 0 bases, J shed 6 bases, and the junction held 7 bases outside the gene matches. CDR3 length: 15 residues. CDR1 and CDR2 (germline): MNHNS, SASEGT. Written as DNA, the CDR3 is TGTGCCAGCAGTGAAGCGAAGGGGGCGTGGGATGGCTACACCTTC. Protein product: CASSEAKGAWDGYTF.

J is TRBJ2-1 and V is TRBV7-9; 8 nucleotides line up with TRBD2. The germline V gene encodes CDR1 SEHNR and CDR2 FQNEAQ (reference sequence). The length of the CDR3 is 14 residues. J was trimmed by 6 bases and V by 1 base; bases with no gene match: 2. CDR3 bases: TGTGCCAGCAGCTTAGTAGGGACTAGCAATGAGCAGTTCTTC. Protein: CASSLVGTSNEQFF.

This clone appeared once. The chain joins TRBV5-1 to TRBJ1-6; 9 nucleotides line up with TRBD1. The junction had 1 base not matched to a gene; V was cut back by 1 base and J by 8 bases. Germline V gene sequence: CDR1 SGHRS, CDR2 YFSETQ. CDR3 length: 14 residues. The DNA for the CDR3 is TGCGCCAGCAGCTTGTGGACAGGGGATTCACCCCTCCACTTT. Amino acids: CASSLWTGDSPLHF.

This sequence joins TRBV28 and TRBJ1-5; D ambiguous. The CDR3 has 15 amino acids. V was trimmed by 2 bases and J by 2 bases, leaving 10 bases between them. Germline CDR1 reads MDHEN; CDR2 reads SYDVKM. Here the CDR3 reads CASSLQPRGNQPQHF. The CDR3 bases are TGTGCCAGCAGTTTACAACCGAGAGGCAATCAGCCCCAGCATTTT.

CDR3 in DNA: TGTGCCAGCAGCTTAATGGGACAGGGGGCCCCACAAGAGACCCAGTACTTC. Its translation: CASSLMGQGAPQETQYF. The chain combines TRBV7-9 with TRBJ2-5, with 12 bases identical to TRBD1. The CDR3 totals 17 residues. V was clipped by 2 bases and J by 2 bases; unmatched bases: 6. Germline CDR1 and CDR2: SEHNR and FQNEAQ (reference sequence).

The chain recombines TRBV4-2 with TRBJ2-1; the D gene is possibly TRBD2 (5 bases). Germline values: CDR1 LGHNA, CDR2 YNFKEQ. The CDR3 is 15 residues long. V gave up 0 bases and J gave up 5 bases, with 11 bases separating them. The CDR3 DNA reads as TGTGCCAGCAGCCAAGATTCGGGGAGAAACAATGAGCAGTTCTTC. It is translated as CASSQDSGRNNEQFF.

This clone was counted a single time. The chain carries TRBV28 and TRBJ1-2; TRBD1 might be the D (5 bases). Per the germline V gene, CDR1 is MDHEN and CDR2 is SYDVKM. V lost 5 bases, J lost 4 bases, and 11 bases lay in between. This CDR3 has 13 residues. The CDR3 here is CASSLQGGYGYTF. CDR3 coding DNA: TGTGCCAGCAGTCTCCAGGGTGGCTATGGCTACACCTTC.